These 18 T cell receptor beta chains were all obtained from the same sample, sequenced in a study of T cells in localized non-small cell lung cancer. Some clones are missing from TCRdb's copy, which holds only in-frame ones; the method was immunoSEQ multiplex PCR. The sample includes fewer than 50,000 clones, around 83% of them seen just once. Sequenced here: PBMCs, sampled before any cancer treatment. These receptors were collected from a man aged 40-75 years with stage II lung adenocarcinoma.

The rearrangement uses TRBV5-1 and TRBJ2-7, with D perhaps matching TRBD1 (6 bases). From germline, CDR1 is SGHRS and CDR2 YFSETQ. V lost 4 bases and J 3 bases, leaving 14 bases between the germline ends. The CDR3 spans 14 residues. The DNA of the CDR3 is TGCGCCAGCAGCCAGACAGGAGATGTCTACGAGCAGTACTTC. Translating it yields CASSQTGDVYEQYF.

In its sample, this clone was seen a few times. V usage is TRBV19 and J usage is TRBJ1-2, with D tentatively TRBD1 (6 bases). This CDR3 contains 14 residues. CDR1 and CDR2 (germline): LNHDA, SQIVND (reference sequence). Trimming stripped 0 bases from V and 8 bases from J, with 13 bases between. CDR3 residues: CASSIDPGARGYTF. The CDR3 region has the DNA TGTGCCAGTAGTATAGATCCGGGGGCGCGGGGCTACACCTTC.

V gene TRBV4-2 combines with J gene TRBJ1-1; a possible D gene is TRBD1 (6 bases). Germline CDR1 is LGHNA and CDR2 is YNFKEQ. The CDR3 is 16 residues long. The V gene lost 0 bases and the J gene lost 1 base, with 12 bases spanning the gap. CDR3 DNA: TGTGCCAGCAGCCAAGATATGCCGGGGGCGAACACTGAAGCTTTCTTT. Protein product: CASSQDMPGANTEAFF.

This chain links TRBV30 with TRBJ1-1; D is unresolved. The CDR3 is 13 amino acids. The V end lost 3 bases, the J end lost 11 bases, and 19 bases lay between the germline ends. CDR1 is GTSNPN and CDR2 is SVGIG in the germline V gene (reference sequence). The CDR3 coding sequence is TGTGCCTGGAGGGAAGGGTCCTTATCGGGGGCTTTCTTT. Protein product: CAWREGSLSGAFF.

The rearrangement joins TRBV2 to TRBJ1-1; no firm D call. Germline loops: CDR1 SNHLY, CDR2 FYNNEI. Deletions cut 6 bases from V and 8 bases from J, with 13 bases between. This CDR3 spans 12 amino acids. CDR3 DNA: TGTGCCAGCAGCCTTGACCCTGGGGAAGCTTTCTTT. Amino acid sequence: CASSLDPGEAFF.

The V gene is TRBV4-1, the J gene TRBJ1-1; D might be TRBD1 (5 bases). Germline V CDR1 and CDR2: MGHRA, YSYEKL. Trimming took 4 bases from V and 1 from J, leaving 13 bases between them. CDR3 length: 15 amino acids. This CDR3 is CASSPFGASNTEAFF. CDR3 coding DNA: TGCGCCAGCAGCCCTTTTGGGGCCTCGAACACTGAAGCTTTCTTT.

This chain uses TRBV12-5 with TRBJ2-1; TRBD1 agrees at 10 bases. The CDR3 has 14 amino acids. The germline V gene encodes CDR1 LGHNT and CDR2 FRNRAP. Trimming removed 6 bases from V and 9 bases from J; junction bases left unmatched: 8. As DNA, the CDR3 is TGTGCTAGTGGCTCAGACAGGGGGCGGGGTGAGCAGTTCTTC. This sequence encodes CASGSDRGRGEQFF.

The genes are TRBV6-5 and TRBJ1-1; D is uncertain. The CDR3 covers 14 residues. V lost 5 bases, J lost 2 bases, and 12 bases lay in between. Germline lookup yields CDR1 MNHEY and CDR2 SVGAGI. CDR3 loop: CASSDAPINTEAFF. The CDR3 nucleotides are TGTGCCAGCAGTGATGCCCCCATTAACACTGAAGCTTTCTTT.

The chain carries TRBV5-3 and TRBJ1-1, with D possibly being TRBD1 (6 bases). TRBV5-3 is sorted into the ORF group, with uncertain function. V lost 4 bases and J lost 10, with 11 bases in between. The length of the CDR3 is 11 residues. CDR3 region: CARSGGPVAFF. CDR3 nucleotides: TGTGCCAGAAGCGGGGGGCCAGTAGCTTTCTTT.

The rearrangement uses TRBV5-1 and TRBJ1-2; tentative D call: TRBD1 (6 bases). V was cut by 4 bases and J by 6 bases, with 10 bases left in between. Germline V gives CDR1 SGHRS, CDR2 YFSETQ. This CDR3 contains 12 residues. CDR3 in amino acids: CASSRTADGYTF. The DNA of the CDR3 is TGCGCCAGCAGCAGGACAGCGGATGGCTACACCTTC.

The rearrangement links TRBV5-1 to TRBJ2-1, with 10 bases that match TRBD1. From germline, CDR1 is SGHRS and CDR2 YFSETQ. Germline trimming cut 3 bases from V and 7 bases from J; bases unmatched to any gene: 4. The CDR3 contains 14 residues. The CDR3 region has the DNA TGCGCCAGCAGCTCCGGACAGGGGGTGAATGAGCAGTTCTTC. This translates into CASSSGQGVNEQFF.

The rearrangement uses TRBV19 and TRBJ2-1; 8 bases agree with TRBD2. The length of the CDR3 is 16 residues. CDR1 is LNHDA, CDR2 SQIVND, per germline (reference sequence). Losses at the gene ends were 5 bases for V and 0 bases for J; bases not matched to a gene: 6. The CDR3 coding sequence is TGTGCCAGTAGTCTCAGAAGCGGGAGCTCCTACAATGAGCAGTTCTTC. This encodes CASSLRSGSSYNEQFF.

This clone was observed once. For the CDR3, the DNA is TGTGCCAGCATTTCCTCAGGGGGCTACGACGCCTACGAGCAGTACTTC. Translation gives CASISSGGYDAYEQYF. The chain couples TRBV6-6 to TRBJ2-7; 8 bases are shared with TRBD1. Germline V gene data show CDR1 as MNHNY and CDR2 as SVGAGI (reference sequence). The CDR3 has 16 amino acids. The junction had 13 bases not matched to a gene; V was cut back by 7 bases and J by 2 bases.

The gene calls are TRBV27 and TRBJ2-2; D gene unclear. The V and J ends lost 0 bases and 4 bases respectively, with 6 bases between them. Germline V gene sequence: CDR1 MNHEY, CDR2 SMNVEV (reference sequence). The CDR3 loop spans 14 amino acids. The CDR3 here is CASSLSLGTGELFF. The DNA for the CDR3 is TGTGCCAGCAGTTTATCTCTTGGCACCGGGGAGCTGTTTTTT.

V usage is TRBV29-1 and J usage is TRBJ2-2, with 7 bases fitting TRBD2. This CDR3 has 13 amino acids. Germline CDR1 and CDR2: SQVTM and ANQGSEA. V was pared by 4 bases and J by 4 bases, with 3 bases of the junction left unmatched. This CDR3 is CSVAREGTGELFF. Written as DNA, the CDR3 is TGCAGCGTTGCCAGGGAGGGCACCGGGGAGCTGTTTTTT.

V usage is TRBV5-1 and J usage is TRBJ2-7, with 7 bases fitting TRBD2. The CDR3 contains 12 residues. Looked up from germline, CDR1 is SGHRS and CDR2 is YFSETQ. Trimming took 4 bases from V and 6 from J; bases not matched to a gene: 4. The CDR3 bases are TGCGCCAGCAGCCTCCCGGGGGGCGAGCAGTACTTC. Its translation is CASSLPGGEQYF.

This clone was detected only once. This chain uses TRBV10-3 with TRBJ2-2; 12 bases are a match to TRBD2. The CDR3 spans 18 residues. Trimming took 10 bases from V and 2 from J; bases not matched to a gene: 14. CDR1 and CDR2 (germline): ENHRY, SYGVKD. CDR3 residues: CATRLTSGSSVNTGELFF. As DNA, the CDR3 is TGTGCCACCCGTTTGACTAGCGGGAGTTCGGTAAACACCGGGGAGCTGTTTTTT.

V usage is TRBV7-2 and J usage is TRBJ1-2; tentatively, D is TRBD1 (6 bases). Per the germline V gene, CDR1 is SGHTA and CDR2 is FQGNSA. V was clipped by 3 bases and J by 6 bases, with 11 bases between them. The CDR3 length is 13 residues. CDR3: CASSLGWGHGYTF. The CDR3 coding sequence is TGTGCCAGCAGCTTGGGGTGGGGGCATGGCTACACCTTC.